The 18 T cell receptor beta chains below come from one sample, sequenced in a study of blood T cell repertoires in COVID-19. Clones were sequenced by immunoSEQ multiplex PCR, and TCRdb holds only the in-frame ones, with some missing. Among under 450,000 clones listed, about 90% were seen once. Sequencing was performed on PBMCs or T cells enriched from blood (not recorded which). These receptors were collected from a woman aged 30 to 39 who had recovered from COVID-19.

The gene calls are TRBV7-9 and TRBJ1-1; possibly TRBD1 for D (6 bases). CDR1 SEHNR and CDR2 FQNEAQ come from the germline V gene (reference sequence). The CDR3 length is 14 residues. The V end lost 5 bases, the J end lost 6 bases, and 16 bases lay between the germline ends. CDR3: CASSPRTVVPEAFF. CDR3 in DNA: TGTGCCAGCAGCCCACGGACAGTAGTGCCTGAAGCTTTCTTT.

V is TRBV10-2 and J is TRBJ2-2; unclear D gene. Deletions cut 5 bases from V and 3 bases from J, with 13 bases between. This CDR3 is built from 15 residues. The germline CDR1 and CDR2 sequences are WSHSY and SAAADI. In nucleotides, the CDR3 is TGCGCCAGCAGTCTGCTGGCGGCTGACACCGGGGAGCTGTTTTTT. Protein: CASSLLAADTGELFF.

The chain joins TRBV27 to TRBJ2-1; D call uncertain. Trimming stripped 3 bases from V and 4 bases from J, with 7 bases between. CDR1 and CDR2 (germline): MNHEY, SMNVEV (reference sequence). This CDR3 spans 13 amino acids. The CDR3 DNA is TGTGCCAGCAGTTTTTCGGTTTACAATGAGCAGTTCTTC. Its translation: CASSFSVYNEQFF.

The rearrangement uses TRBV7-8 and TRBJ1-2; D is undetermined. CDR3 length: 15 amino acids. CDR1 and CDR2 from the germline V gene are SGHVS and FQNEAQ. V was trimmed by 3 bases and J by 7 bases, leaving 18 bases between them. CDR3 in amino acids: CASSFASSWTGGYTF. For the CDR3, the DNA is TGTGCCAGCAGCTTTGCTTCGTCTTGGACTGGTGGCTACACCTTC.

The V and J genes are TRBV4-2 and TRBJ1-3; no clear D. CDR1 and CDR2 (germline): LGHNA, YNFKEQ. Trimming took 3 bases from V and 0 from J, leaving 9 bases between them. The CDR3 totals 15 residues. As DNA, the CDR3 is TGTGCCAGCAGCCAGGCGCGGCTCTCTGGAAACACCATATATTTT. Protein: CASSQARLSGNTIYF.

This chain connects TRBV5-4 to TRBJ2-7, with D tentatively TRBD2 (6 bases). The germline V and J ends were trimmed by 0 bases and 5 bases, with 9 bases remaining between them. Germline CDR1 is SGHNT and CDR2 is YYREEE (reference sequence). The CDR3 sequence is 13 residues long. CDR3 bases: TGTGCCAGCAGCTTGGGACTAGTCGACGAGCAGTACTTC. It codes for CASSLGLVDEQYF.

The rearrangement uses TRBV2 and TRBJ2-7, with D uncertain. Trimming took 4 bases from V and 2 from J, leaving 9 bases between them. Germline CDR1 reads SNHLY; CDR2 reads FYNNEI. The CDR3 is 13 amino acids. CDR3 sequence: CASSVLLAYEQYF. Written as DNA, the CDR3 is TGTGCCAGCAGTGTACTGTTAGCCTACGAGCAGTACTTC.

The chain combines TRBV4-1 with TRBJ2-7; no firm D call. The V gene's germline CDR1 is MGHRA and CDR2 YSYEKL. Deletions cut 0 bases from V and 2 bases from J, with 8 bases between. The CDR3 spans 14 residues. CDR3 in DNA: TGCGCCAGCAGCCAAGATTCCAGGACCTACGAGCAGTACTTC. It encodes CASSQDSRTYEQYF.

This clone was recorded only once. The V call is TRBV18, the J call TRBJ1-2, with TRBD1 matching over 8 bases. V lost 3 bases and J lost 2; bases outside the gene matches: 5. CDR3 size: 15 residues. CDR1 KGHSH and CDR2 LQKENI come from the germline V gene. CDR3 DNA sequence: TGTGCCAGCTCACCTACGACAGGGGTGAACTATGGCTACACCTTC. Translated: CASSPTTGVNYGYTF.

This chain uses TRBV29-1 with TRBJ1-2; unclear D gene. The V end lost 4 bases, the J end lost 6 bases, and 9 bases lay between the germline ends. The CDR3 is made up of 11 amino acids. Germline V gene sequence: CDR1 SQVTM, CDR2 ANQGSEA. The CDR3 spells CSVAGGDGYTF. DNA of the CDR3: TGCAGCGTTGCCGGAGGAGATGGCTACACCTTC.

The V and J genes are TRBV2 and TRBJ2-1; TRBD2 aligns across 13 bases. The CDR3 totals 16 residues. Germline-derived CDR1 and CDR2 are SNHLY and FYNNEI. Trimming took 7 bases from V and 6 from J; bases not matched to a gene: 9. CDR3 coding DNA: TGTGCCAGCAAGATACTAGCGGGGGGGCCCGGCAATGAGCAGTTCTTC. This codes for CASKILAGGPGNEQFF.

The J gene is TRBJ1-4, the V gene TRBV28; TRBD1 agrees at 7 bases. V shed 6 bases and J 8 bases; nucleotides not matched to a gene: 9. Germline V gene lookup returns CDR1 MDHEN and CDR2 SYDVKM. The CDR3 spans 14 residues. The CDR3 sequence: CASSRRQGGEKLFF. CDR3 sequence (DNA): TGTGCCAGCAGCCGGAGACAGGGTGGGGAAAAACTGTTTTTT.

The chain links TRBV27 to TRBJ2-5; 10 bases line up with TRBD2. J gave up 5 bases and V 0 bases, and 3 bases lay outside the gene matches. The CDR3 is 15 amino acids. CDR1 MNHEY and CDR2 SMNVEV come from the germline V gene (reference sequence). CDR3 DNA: TGTGCCAGCAGTTTATCTCTAGCGGGGGTGGAGACCCAGTACTTC. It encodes CASSLSLAGVETQYF.

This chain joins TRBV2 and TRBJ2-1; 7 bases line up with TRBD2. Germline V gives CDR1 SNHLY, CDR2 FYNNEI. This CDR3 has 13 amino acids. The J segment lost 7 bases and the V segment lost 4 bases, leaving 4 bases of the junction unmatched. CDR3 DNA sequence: TGTGCCAGCAGTGTCTTGCGGGGGAATGAGCAGTTCTTC. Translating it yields CASSVLRGNEQFF.

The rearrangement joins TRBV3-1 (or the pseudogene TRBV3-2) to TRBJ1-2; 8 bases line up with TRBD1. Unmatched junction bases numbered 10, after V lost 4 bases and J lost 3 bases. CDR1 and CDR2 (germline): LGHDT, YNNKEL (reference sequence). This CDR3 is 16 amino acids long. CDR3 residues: CASSLFSGQGYYGYTF. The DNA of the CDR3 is TGTGCCAGCAGCCTTTTCTCTGGACAGGGCTACTATGGCTACACCTTC.

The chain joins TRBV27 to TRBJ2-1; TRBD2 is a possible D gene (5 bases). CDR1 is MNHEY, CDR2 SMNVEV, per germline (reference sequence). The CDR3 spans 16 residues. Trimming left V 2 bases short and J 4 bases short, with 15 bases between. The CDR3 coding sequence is TGTGCCAGCAGTTTAAGAGCCGGGATAGATTACAATGAGCAGTTCTTC. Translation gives CASSLRAGIDYNEQFF.

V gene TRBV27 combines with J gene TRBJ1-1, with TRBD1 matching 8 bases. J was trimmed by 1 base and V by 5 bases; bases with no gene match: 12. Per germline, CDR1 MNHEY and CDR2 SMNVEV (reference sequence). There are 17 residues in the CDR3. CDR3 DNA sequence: TGTGCCAGCAGTCCACCGGGACAGGAGGCCGAGAACACTGAAGCTTTCTTT. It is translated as CASSPPGQEAENTEAFF.

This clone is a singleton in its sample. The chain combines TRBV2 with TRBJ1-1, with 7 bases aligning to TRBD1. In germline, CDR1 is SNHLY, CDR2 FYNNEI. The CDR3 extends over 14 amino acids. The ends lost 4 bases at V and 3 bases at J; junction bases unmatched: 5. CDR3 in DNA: TGTGCCAGCAGTGGGAAAGGGGGCCACACTGAAGCTTTCTTT. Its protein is CASSGKGGHTEAFF. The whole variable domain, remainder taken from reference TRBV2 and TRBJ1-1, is EPEVTQTPSHQVTQMGQEVILRCVPISNHLYFYWYRQILGQKVEFLVSFYNNEISEKSEIFDDQFSVERPDGSNFTLKIRSTKLEDSAMYFCASSGKGGHTEAFFGQGTRLTVV.